This is a list of T cell receptor beta chains from one sample in a study of regulatory T cells in long-lasting Graves disease. TCRdb reanalysed the multiplex PCR reads using MiXCR and keeps one entry per CDR3 protein. The table has 300,000 to 450,000 distinct CDR3 sequences, about 16% seen once. Sequenced material: peripheral blood mononuclear cells (PBMCs), taken at new diagnosis, from a patient treated with antithyroid drugs. Receptor source: a female donor with Graves disease. Both conserved end residues are part of each CDR3. D genes are given only for firm matches. Size is omitted from some rows. Given values are once, few, many or a class for expanded clones.

.	TRBV19	TRBJ2-3	.	TGTGCCAGTAGTATGTTGGGTGAGATTTCAGATACGCAGTATTTT	CASSMLGEISDTQYF
many	TRBV7-9	TRBJ2-7	TRBD2	TGTGCCAGCAGTAGAACTAGCGGGAGGGCCTACGAGCAGTACTTC	CASSRTSGRAYEQYF
many	TRBV2	TRBJ1-1	.	TGTGCCAGCAGGGGAGACAGGACCGGACGTTCGAACACTGAAGCTTTCTTT	CASRGDRTGRSNTEAFF
.	TRBV20-1	TRBJ2-1	TRBD2	TGCAGTGGGAGTCCCGCTAGCGGGAGGAATGAGCAGTTCTTC	CSGSPASGRNEQFF
many	TRBV7-3	TRBJ2-1	.	TGTGCCAGCAGCTCTCCGGGGAGCGACCCCTACAATGAGCAGTTCTTC	CASSSPGSDPYNEQFF
many	TRBV7-2	TRBJ1-1	TRBD1	TGTGCCAGCAGCTCCCCTAGCAGGACAGGGAGGAGCGATGACACTGAAGCTTTCTTT	CASSSPSRTGRSDDTEAFF
many	TRBV5-6	TRBJ1-2	.	TGTGCCAGCAGCTTTGCGAATGGCTACACCTTC	CASSFANGYTF
.	TRBV5-1	TRBJ2-4	TRBD1	TGCGCCAGCAGCTCCGCAGGGACAGGCGCTACGGGCATTCAGTACTTC	CASSSAGTGATGIQYF
many	TRBV7-2	TRBJ1-6	.	TGTGCCAGCAGCTCGGGACCTCGGAGCTCCTATAATTCACCCCTCCACTTT	CASSSGPRSSYNSPLHF
.	TRBV28	TRBJ1-5	TRBD1	TGTGCCAGCAGTCGAGCCACAGGGGGTCCGCAGCATTTT	CASSRATGGPQHF
many	TRBV6-5	TRBJ2-1	.	TGTGCCAGCAGTTACCGCAGGCGGTGGAGCTCCTACAATGAGCAGTTCTTC	CASSYRRRWSSYNEQFF
many	TRBV2	TRBJ2-7	TRBD1	TGTGCCAGCAGCGCGACAGGGGGTCCGGGGAACGAGCAGTACTTC	CASSATGGPGNEQYF
many	TRBV7-2	TRBJ2-4	.	TGTGCCAGCAGCTTAGCGGCGGGGACCTTAGCCAAAAACATTCAGTACTTC	CASSLAAGTLAKNIQYF
many	TRBV27	TRBJ1-1	.	TGTGCCAGCAAGAACAGGGCGCACACTGAAGCTTTCTTT	CASKNRAHTEAFF
many	TRBV12-3/TRBV12-4	TRBJ1-5	TRBD1	TGTGCCAGCAAAGTCGGAGGGACAGGGCTTCGGCCCCAGCATTTT	CASKVGGTGLRPQHF
.	TRBV20-1	TRBJ1-1	TRBD1	TGCAGTGCTAGACCGGGACAGGGTAGTCAGAACACTGAAGCTTTCTTT	CSARPGQGSQNTEAFF
.	TRBV7-4	TRBJ1-2	.	TGTGCCAGCAGTGAAGGCGGGAAGGGGGCTAACTATGGCTACACCTTC	CASSEGGKGANYGYTF
many	TRBV7-9	TRBJ2-1	.	TGTGCCAGCAGCCCACCCCGGTACGAGACTTACCTTGGGCAGTTCTTC	CASSPPRYETYLGQFF
many	TRBV7-3	TRBJ2-5	TRBD2	TGTGCCAGCAGCCCGACCGGGGGGTTGCGGGCGGGAGAGACCCAGTACTTC	CASSPTGGLRAGETQYF
few	TRBV7-9	TRBJ2-7	.	TGTGCCGTGGGGGCCAGCGTCCACGAGCAGTACTTC	CAVGASVHEQYF
.	TRBV9	TRBJ1-2	TRBD1	TGTGCCAGCAGCGTCTCCCCTCACCGGGACAGTCCCTATGGCTACACCTTC	CASSVSPHRDSPYGYTF
many	TRBV7-2	TRBJ2-3	TRBD1	TGTGCCAGCAGCTCCTGGACAGGTGGGGCAGATACGCAGTATTTT	CASSSWTGGADTQYF
few	TRBV12-3/TRBV12-4	TRBJ1-1	.	TGTGCCAGCAGTCCTCTTGGGGGGTCCACTGAAGCTTTCTTT	CASSPLGGSTEAFF
many	TRBV29-1	TRBJ1-2	.	TGCAGCGTGGATCACACACAGGGAGACTATGGCTACACCTTC	CSVDHTQGDYGYTF
many	TRBV27	TRBJ1-2	TRBD1	TGTGCCAGCAGTCCAGGGACAGGGGCCTATGGCTACACCTTC	CASSPGTGAYGYTF
many	TRBV12-3/TRBV12-4	TRBJ2-7	TRBD1	TGTGCCAGCAGTTCGACAGGGAGAGCCTACGAGCAGTACTTC	CASSSTGRAYEQYF
many	TRBV11-2	TRBJ2-5	.	TGTGCCAGCAGCTTAGCGGTGTGGCGCGGAGGAGGGCAAGAGACCCAGTACTTC	CASSLAVWRGGGQETQYF
.	TRBV11-2	TRBJ2-1	.	TGTGCCAGCTCAAACGGGCCTGTCGTGAACGAGCAGTTCTTC	CASSNGPVVNEQFF
many	TRBV7-9	TRBJ1-1	.	TGTGCCAGCAGGTACGATGGCCAGACAGACGAAGCTTTCTTT	CASRYDGQTDEAFF
many	TRBV7-9	TRBJ1-2	TRBD1	TGTGCCAGCAGCCCCCCGGGACAGGGGGCACATGGCTACACCTTC	CASSPPGQGAHGYTF
few	TRBV30	TRBJ2-3	.	TGTGCCTGGGGGGTTTTTCTGGCGGGAGATACGCAGTATTTT	CAWGVFLAGDTQYF
.	TRBV14	TRBJ2-7	.	TGTGCCAGCAGTACCTACAGCGGACCTTCCTACGAGCAGTACTTC	CASSTYSGPSYEQYF
many	TRBV30	TRBJ2-7	TRBD1	TGTGCCTGGTTGGAGGATGACAGGGGGCTTTACGAGCAGTACTTC	CAWLEDDRGLYEQYF
many	TRBV5-1	TRBJ2-2	TRBD1	TGCGCCAGCAGCTTGGTACAGGGGTCGACCGGGGAGCTGTTTTTT	CASSLVQGSTGELFF
many	TRBV10-3	TRBJ1-5	.	TGTGCCATCAGTGCCACTAATCAGCCCCAGCATTTT	CAISATNQPQHF
few	TRBV19	TRBJ2-3	.	TGTGCCAGTAGTCGGACCTCAGGACCAGATACGCAGTATTTT	CASSRTSGPDTQYF
many	TRBV20-1	TRBJ2-7	TRBD2	TGCAGTGCTAGAGATCTAGCGGGGGGCTACGAGCAGTACTTC	CSARDLAGGYEQYF
many	TRBV7-3	TRBJ2-1	.	TGTGCCAGCAGCTTATCCGCCGACTCCTACAATGAGCAGTTCTTC	CASSLSADSYNEQFF
.	TRBV5-6	TRBJ2-5	.	TGTGCCAGCAGCTCCTGGCTTCAAGAGACCCAGTACTTC	CASSSWLQETQYF
many	TRBV27	TRBJ2-1	.	TGTGCCAGCTCCCCGGCGGGCAGATCCTACAATGAGCAGTTCTTC	CASSPAGRSYNEQFF
many	TRBV11-3	TRBJ2-7	TRBD1	TGTGCCAGCAGCTCCGGACAGGTCTCAGGCGAGCAGTACTTC	CASSSGQVSGEQYF
few	TRBV6-1	TRBJ2-7	.	TGTGCCAGCAGTGAAGGGTCGCTCCTCTCCTACGAGCAGTACTTC	CASSEGSLLSYEQYF
many	TRBV6-1	TRBJ1-4	TRBD1	TGTGCCAGCAGCTCGGGACAGACGGTAGCCACTAATGAAAAACTGTTTTTT	CASSSGQTVATNEKLFF
few	TRBV19	TRBJ1-2	TRBD1	TGTGCCAGTAGGCCGGGACAGGCTTCGTCTTTCGCTAACTATGGCTACACCTTC	CASRPGQASSFANYGYTF
many	TRBV11-1	TRBJ2-7	.	TGTGCCAGCGGAACTCCGGGAGCCATCTACGAGCAGTACTTC	CASGTPGAIYEQYF
.	TRBV20-1	TRBJ1-3	TRBD1	TGCAGTGCTAGAGATCGCAGGGGGGGCGGAAACACCATATATTTT	CSARDRRGGGNTIYF
many	TRBV20-1	TRBJ1-1	TRBD1	TGCAGTGCTAGAACCCTCACGGGACAGGGGAAAGCTTTCTTT	CSARTLTGQGKAFF
many	TRBV12-3/TRBV12-4	TRBJ2-7	TRBD1	TGTGCCAGCAGTTACTTACTCGGGACAGGCTCCTACGAGCAGTACTTC	CASSYLLGTGSYEQYF
many	TRBV9	TRBJ2-3	TRBD1	TGTGCCAGCAGCGTAGGGGACAGGGTTTTGGATACGCAGTATTTT	CASSVGDRVLDTQYF
many	TRBV28	TRBJ2-5	TRBD2	TGTGCCAGCAGTTTTGGAGCGGGAGGAAAAGAGACCCAGTACTTC	CASSFGAGGKETQYF
many	TRBV27	TRBJ1-5	.	TGTGCCAGCAGTTTCTCAGGGGCTAAACGGCCCCAGCATTTT	CASSFSGAKRPQHF
.	TRBV29-1	TRBJ2-7	TRBD2	TGCAGCGTTGTGGGACTAGCGGGGAGCAGCTCCTACGAGCAGTACTTC	CSVVGLAGSSSYEQYF
many	TRBV7-9	TRBJ1-1	.	TGTGCCAGCAGATACCTCTCTTCGGCGACGCTCAACACTGAAGCTTTCTTT	CASRYLSSATLNTEAFF
.	TRBV4-1	TRBJ2-1	.	TGCGCCAGCAGCCGATTCGGACTAGGGGGGACCTACAATGAGCAGTTCTTC	CASSRFGLGGTYNEQFF
.	TRBV27	TRBJ2-7	TRBD1	TGTGCCAGCAGTTTGACAGGGGATTCCCACGAGCAGTACTTC	CASSLTGDSHEQYF
.	TRBV12-3/TRBV12-4	TRBJ1-3	.	TGTGCCAGCACCGGGACACGGACAAACACCATATATTTT	CASTGTRTNTIYF
many	TRBV6-2/TRBV6-3	TRBJ2-1	TRBD1	TGTGCCAGCAGTTATGACGCCCGGGACAGGGAGTTCTTC	CASSYDARDREFF
many	TRBV7-2	TRBJ1-1	.	TGTGCCAGCAGCCCCCAGTGGGGCAGTGAAGCTTTCTTT	CASSPQWGSEAFF
many	TRBV10-1	TRBJ2-3	.	TGCGCCAGCAGTGAACGACCGGGACCCTTGGCGGATACGCAGTATTTT	CASSERPGPLADTQYF
many	TRBV12-3/TRBV12-4	TRBJ2-1	.	TGTGCCAGCAGTTTATTGGGGGTAAATGAGCAGTTCTTC	CASSLLGVNEQFF